This TCR beta chain appears in the sequencing data of a study of cytomegalovirus exposure and HLA in healthy donors. In the case of this clone: As yet, its antigen is unknown.

In the PCR, 60 Vbeta and 13 Jbeta primers were used. Profiled with immunoSEQ multiplex PCR; TCRdb holds only in-frame clones, not every one. The sample has about 110,000 clones, about 76% seen once. Study-wide findings and caveats: Later, TCR association rates were found to vary by HLA locus, highest for DRB1 and lowest for HLA-C. Across donors, most TCRs were seen rarely, yet some public ones were widespread.

This CDR3 has 15 residues. V shed 3 bases and J 3 bases; nucleotides not matched to a gene: 6. Per germline, CDR1 SNHLY and CDR2 FYNNEI. The sample comprised PBMCs. The J gene is TRBJ2-3, the V gene TRBV2; 7 bases agree with TRBD1. The receptor was isolated from a woman in her twenties or thirties in good health and CMV-seronegative. The CDR3 DNA reads as TGTGCCAGCAGTGAGACAGGGTTAGGTACAGATACGCAGTATTTT. It yields the protein CASSETGLGTDTQYF. Full variable domain (remainder filled in from reference TRBV2 and TRBJ2-3): EPEVTQTPSHQVTQMGQEVILRCVPISNHLYFYWYRQILGQKVEFLVSFYNNEISEKSEIFDDQFSVERPDGSNFTLKIRSTKLEDSAMYFCASSETGLGTDTQYFGPGTRLTVL.